This TCR beta chain was obtained from a study of blood T cell repertoires in COVID-19. V lost 5 bases and J lost 4, with 6 bases in between. Germline V lookup: CDR1 SGHTA, CDR2 FQGTGA. The CDR3 sequence is 13 residues long. In the authors' workflow: Nucleated cell number was recorded as an estimate derived from reference gene primer amplification. Libraries were prepared by immunoSEQ multiplex PCR; TCRdb keeps only in-frame clonotypes and omits some of them. V and J calls and clone size are those listed in that table; D and trimming were worked out from the DNA. The profile covers 94,000 or so clones, with about 79% appearing a single time and around 25% taken by the ten largest.

The genes are TRBV7-3 and TRBJ1-6; D gene ambiguous. The TCR was taken from a man aged 55 to 69 with acute or convalescent COVID-19. Sequencing was performed on peripheral blood. This CDR3 reads CASSRRYNSPLHF. In DNA, the CDR3 is TGTGCCAGCAGCCGGAGATATAATTCACCCCTCCACTTT.